This T cell receptor beta chain was documented in a study of shared T cell receptors in the human thymus. Clones were read by immunoSEQ multiplex PCR, and TCRdb kept only the in-frame ones, dropping some. The sample comprises 700,000 to 750,000 clones, over 75% of which are singletons, and about 0.0098% rests with the top ten. Germline V gene sequence: CDR1 MNHEY, CDR2 SMNVEV (reference sequence). The CDR3 length is 15 residues. The J segment lost 1 base and the V segment lost 5 bases, leaving 5 bases of the junction unmatched. The same data also contributed to another study, on human thymus T cells.

The chain has TRBV27 and TRBJ2-3; 8 positions match TRBD1. Sample: thymocytes. The sequence derives from a girl less than two years old with a congenital heart defect. CDR3 sequence reads: CASSLGTGRTDTQYF. The DNA of the CDR3 is TGTGCCAGCAGTCTCGGGACAGGCCGCACAGATACGCAGTATTTT.